This T cell receptor (beta chain) comes out of a study of CD8+CD57+ T cells in acquired aplastic anemia. For the study at large: The study obtained an average of 3.2 ug of DNA from sorted CD4+ and CD8+ cells. Healthy donor CD4+ cell samples had a mean of around 9.9 million reads. Study-wide results and limits: Controls did not differ significantly from patients in CD8+ Simpson's diversity. Comparison of patients with controls identified around 28 shared CD8+ CDR3 sequences.

Regarding this clonotype: The antigen is not known.

Template material for TCR beta VDJ and CDR3 profiling consisted of genomic DNA. TCRdb passed the reads through MiXCR, listing each CDR3 protein once. Of about 110,000 distinct CDR3 sequences in the sample, 40% to 60% were seen once. This clonotype originated in a human donor in good health, serving as a control. The sequencing input was sorted CD4+, CD8+, or CD8+CD57+ T cells (not recorded which) from PBMCs.

The CDR3 nucleotides are TGTGCCAGCAGTGGGACAGGCGGAACCGCCCAGTACTTC. Its protein product is CASSGTGGTAQYF. This chain connects TRBV2 to TRBJ2-5, with TRBD1 matching over 7 bases. Trimming took 4 bases from V and 9 from J; bases not matched to a gene: 8. Germline-derived CDR1 and CDR2 are SNHLY and FYNNEI. This CDR3 contains 13 residues.